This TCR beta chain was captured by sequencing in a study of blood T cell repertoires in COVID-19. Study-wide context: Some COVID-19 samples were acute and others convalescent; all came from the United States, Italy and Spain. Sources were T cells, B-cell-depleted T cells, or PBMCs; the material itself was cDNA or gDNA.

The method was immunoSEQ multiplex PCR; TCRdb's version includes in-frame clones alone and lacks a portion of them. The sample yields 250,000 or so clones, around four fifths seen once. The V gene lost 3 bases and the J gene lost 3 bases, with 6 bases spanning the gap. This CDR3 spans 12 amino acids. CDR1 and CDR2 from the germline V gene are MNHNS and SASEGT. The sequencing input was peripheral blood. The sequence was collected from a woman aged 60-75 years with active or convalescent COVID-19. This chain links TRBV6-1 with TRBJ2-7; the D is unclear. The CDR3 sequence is CASSESVYEQYV. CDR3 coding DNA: TGTGCCAGCAGTGAGTCGGTCTACGAGCAGTACGTC.